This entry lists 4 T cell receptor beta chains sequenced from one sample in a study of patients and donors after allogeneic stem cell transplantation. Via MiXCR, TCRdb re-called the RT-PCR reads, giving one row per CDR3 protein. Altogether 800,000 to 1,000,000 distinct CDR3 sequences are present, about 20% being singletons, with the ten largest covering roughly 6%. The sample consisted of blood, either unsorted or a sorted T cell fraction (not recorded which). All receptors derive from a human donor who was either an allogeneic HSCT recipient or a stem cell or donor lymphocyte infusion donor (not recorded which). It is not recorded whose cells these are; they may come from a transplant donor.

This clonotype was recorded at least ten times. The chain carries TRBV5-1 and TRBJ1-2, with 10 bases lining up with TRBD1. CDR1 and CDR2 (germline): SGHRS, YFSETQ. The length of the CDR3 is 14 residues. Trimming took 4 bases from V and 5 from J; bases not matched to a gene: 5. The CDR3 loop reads CASSLGDRGYGYTF. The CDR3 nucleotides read TGCGCCAGCAGCCTAGGGGACAGGGGATATGGCTACACCTTC.

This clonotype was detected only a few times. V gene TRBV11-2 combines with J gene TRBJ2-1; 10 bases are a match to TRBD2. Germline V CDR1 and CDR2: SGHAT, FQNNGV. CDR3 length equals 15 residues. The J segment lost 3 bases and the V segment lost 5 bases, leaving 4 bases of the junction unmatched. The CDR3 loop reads CASSQSGGVYNEQFF. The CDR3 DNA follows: TGTGCCAGCAGCCAAAGCGGGGGGGTCTACAATGAGCAGTTCTTC.

Here the CDR3 DNA reads TGCAGTGCTAGTTTCTTGACTAGCGGGAGGGCCTTGAATGAGCAGTTCTTC. Its translation: CSASFLTSGRALNEQFF. The J gene is TRBJ2-1, the V gene TRBV20-1; 14 bases fit TRBD2. The CDR3 is made up of 17 amino acids. Germline CDR1 reads DFQATT; CDR2 reads SNEGSKA (reference sequence). Unmatched junction bases numbered 11, after V lost 3 bases and J lost 7 bases.

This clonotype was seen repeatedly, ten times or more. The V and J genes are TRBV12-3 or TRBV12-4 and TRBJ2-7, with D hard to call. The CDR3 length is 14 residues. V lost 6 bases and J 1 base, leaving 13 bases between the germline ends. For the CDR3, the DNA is TGTGCCAGCAGCACGACTGTAGGGTCCTACGAGCAGTACTTC. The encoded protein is CASSTTVGSYEQYF.